These 6 T cell receptor beta chains share one sample of origin, sequenced in a study of OX40 agonist ivuxolimab in advanced cancers. TCRdb keeps only in-frame clones here, not all; method: immunoSEQ multiplex PCR. The table includes 100,000 to 120,000 clones, less than 95% detected once. Sample: CD4+ or CD8+ T cells sorted from blood, taken in a trial of the OX40 agonist ivuxolimab. The receptor source for this set is an adult with an advanced solid tumor such as melanoma, head and neck, liver or kidney cancer.

The CDR3 sequence: CASSESKDPETQYF. The CDR3 DNA reads as TGTGCCAGCAGTGAAAGTAAGGATCCCGAGACCCAGTACTTC. The chain couples TRBV25-1 to TRBJ2-5; D remains ambiguous. The CDR3 runs 14 residues. The V end was cut by 2 bases, the J end by 5 bases, with 12 bases between. Looked up from germline, CDR1 is MGHDK and CDR2 is SYGVNS.

The chain links TRBV30 to TRBJ2-4; the D gene is possibly TRBD2 (5 bases). The CDR3 runs 10 residues. Germline V lookup: CDR1 GTSNPN, CDR2 SVGIG (reference sequence). CDR3 nucleotide sequence: TGTGCAGGAGGAAGGGACATTCAGTACTTC. It is translated as CAGGRDIQYF.

Turning to this clone: Other DNA sequences in the sample encode the same CDR3. V and J are TRBV9 and TRBJ1-5, with unresolved D. V lost 0 bases and J 4 bases, leaving 11 bases between the germline ends. The CDR3 loop spans 15 amino acids. Germline loops: CDR1 SGDLS, CDR2 YYNGEE. The CDR3 DNA reads TGTGCCAGCAGCGTAGGAGGGCACTCGAATCAGCCCCAGCATTTT. It specifies CASSVGGHSNQPQHF.

The chain has TRBV19 and TRBJ2-7, with D maybe TRBD2 (5 bases). The CDR3 loop spans 15 amino acids. V lost 6 bases to trimming and J lost 4 bases, with 19 bases between them. CDR1 and CDR2 from the germline V gene are LNHDA and SQIVND (reference sequence). CDR3 sequence (DNA): TGTGCCAGTAGACCTCGGACTCAAGCCAATTACGAGCAGTACTTC. Translating it yields CASRPRTQANYEQYF.

The chain carries TRBV6-1 and TRBJ2-5, with D uncertain. This CDR3 is built from 11 residues. V lost 2 bases and J 6 bases, leaving 4 bases between the germline ends. CDR1 and CDR2 from the germline V gene are MNHNS and SASEGT. The CDR3 coding sequence is TGTGCCAGCAGTGAATCAAAGACCCAGTACTTC. Translating gives CASSESKTQYF.

Here the CDR3 reads CASSLGQATGNTIYF. The CDR3 DNA sequence: TGTGCCAGCAGCTTGGGACAGGCTACGGGAAACACCATATATTTT. V and J are TRBV7-6 and TRBJ1-3; 8 bases align to TRBD1. J gave up 4 bases and V 3 bases, and 5 bases lay outside the gene matches. Per the germline V gene, CDR1 is SGHVS and CDR2 is FNYEAQ. CDR3 length: 15 amino acids.